The clone carrying this TCR beta chain has more than one count but fewer than ten. Its antigen remains unknown. The data stem from a study of cytomegalovirus exposure and HLA in healthy donors. With 60 Vbeta and 13 Jbeta primers, the PCR was carried out. Repertoires were generated with immunoSEQ multiplex PCR, while TCRdb's copy carries only in-frame clones and drops some. This table holds about 180,000 clones, just over 75% found once. While unrecorded immune exposures were likely, the donors were nominally healthy when sampled. Overall study results and limits: There were a few CMV-associated chains whose specificity for CMV antigens was confirmed in vitro. For presence/absence analyses, sequencing depth was assumed to be roughly uniform across donors. Later analysis identified a missense DCLRE1C variant that was linked to TCR beta V- and J-gene trimming.

The clonotype was recovered from a woman in her 30s in good health and CMV-seropositive. The material sequenced was PBMCs.

CDR3 residues: CASSLAIQFSYEQYF. CDR3 DNA: TGTGCCAGCAGTTTAGCTATTCAATTCTCCTACGAGCAGTACTTC. This chain joins TRBV27 and TRBJ2-7, with D uncertain. Germline-derived CDR1 and CDR2 are MNHEY and SMNVEV (reference sequence). The V and J ends lost 2 bases and 0 bases respectively, with 11 bases between them. The CDR3 is 15 amino acids.